This passage covers 30 T cell receptor beta chains from one sample sequenced in a study of blood T cells in healthy people across ages. Through a sample-barcoded 5' primer and a J-beta primer mix, a second PCR was run for roughly 6 to 12 cycles. TCRdb processed the 5' RACE reads anew with MiXCR; each CDR3 protein has one entry. The data show over 1,500,000 distinct CDR3 sequences, around half seen once. The sample taken for sequencing was blood. The receptor set was obtained from a woman aged 35 to 49 in good health.

The CDR3 sequence: CSAKAGGYNEQYF. The CDR3 DNA sequence: TGCAGTGCTAAGGCAGGGGGGTACAATGAGCAGTACTTC. The V and J genes are TRBV20-1 and TRBJ2-5; D perhaps matches TRBD1 (7 bases). The CDR3 runs to 13 residues. Germline V gives CDR1 DFQATT, CDR2 SNEGSKA (reference sequence). V lost 4 bases and J lost 11, with 20 bases in between.

The chain is built from TRBV5-1 and TRBJ1-5, with D unclear. Trimming left V 0 bases short and J 7 bases short, with 11 bases between. This CDR3 is built from 14 residues. Germline CDR1 SGHRS, CDR2 YFSETQ. The CDR3 loop reads CASSLDSPGQPQHF. CDR3 nucleotide sequence: TGCGCCAGCAGCTTGGACAGCCCGGGGCAGCCCCAGCATTTT.

This chain links TRBV15 with TRBJ2-1, with D perhaps matching TRBD2 (6 bases). V lost 0 bases, J lost 1 base, and 10 bases lay in between. In germline, CDR1 is LNHNV, CDR2 YYDKDF (reference sequence). The CDR3 is made up of 16 amino acids. The CDR3 spells CATSRDSGGSYNEQFF. CDR3 coding DNA: TGTGCCACCAGCAGAGATAGCGGCGGATCCTACAATGAGCAGTTCTTC.

J is TRBJ2-5 and V is TRBV7-2; D call uncertain. From germline, CDR1 is SGHTA and CDR2 FQGNSA. The length of the CDR3 is 16 residues. The V gene lost 4 bases and the J gene lost 2 bases, with 17 bases spanning the gap. The CDR3: CASSSPHFGIQETQYF. The CDR3 nucleotides are TGTGCCAGCAGCTCCCCTCATTTCGGAATACAAGAGACCCAGTACTTC. The full variable domain, completed using reference TRBV7-2 and TRBJ2-5, is GAGVSQSPSNKVTEKGKDVELRCDPISGHTALYWYRQSLGQGLEFLIYFQGNSAPDKSGLPSDRFSAERTGGSVSTLTIQRTQQEDSAVYLCASSSPHFGIQETQYFGPGTRLLVL.

This clonotype was seen only a few times. The chain combines TRBV6-2 or TRBV6-3 with TRBJ2-7; 8 bases align to TRBD2. V gave up 2 bases and J gave up 3 bases; unmatched junction bases: 6. CDR1 and CDR2 from the germline V gene are MNHEY and SVGEGT. The CDR3 consists of 15 residues. This CDR3 reads CASSYPSGPFYEQYF. The CDR3 region has the DNA TGTGCCAGCAGTTACCCTAGCGGGCCGTTCTACGAGCAGTACTTC.

Only a few counts were recorded for this clonotype. The chain uses TRBV29-1 and TRBJ1-2, with 7 bases identical to TRBD1. The J segment lost 2 bases and the V segment lost 2 bases, leaving 5 bases of the junction unmatched. This CDR3 region has 14 residues. Germline assignment: CDR1 SQVTM and CDR2 ANQGSEA. As DNA, the CDR3 is TGCAGCGTTGAACTAGTAGGGGGCAACTATGGCTACACCTTC. It is translated as CSVELVGGNYGYTF.

The chain carries TRBV4-2 and TRBJ2-3; D may be TRBD1 or TRBD2 (5 bases each). The CDR3 runs to 13 residues. CDR1 and CDR2 from the germline V gene are LGHNA and YNFKEQ. The V end lost 4 bases, the J end lost 8 bases, and 13 bases lay between the germline ends. CDR3 protein: CASSLSGRGTQYF. In DNA form, the CDR3 reads TGTGCCAGCAGCCTTTCAGGGAGAGGTACGCAGTATTTT.

V gene TRBV29-1 combines with J gene TRBJ1-2, with a tentative D call TRBD1 (6 bases). The CDR3 contains 13 residues. V was trimmed by 7 bases and J by 4 bases, leaving 16 bases between them. CDR1 is SQVTM and CDR2 is ANQGSEA in the germline V gene. CDR3 DNA sequence: TGCAGCGCCTGGACAGAGGGAGGCTATGGCTACACCTTC. This sequence encodes CSAWTEGGYGYTF.

The J gene is TRBJ1-2, the V gene TRBV7-2, with TRBD1 matching over 8 bases. The CDR3 has 18 amino acids. Germline V gene data show CDR1 as SGHTA and CDR2 as FQGNSA. The V segment lost 4 bases and the J segment 6 bases; nucleotides outside the gene matches: 19. This chain's CDR3 is CASSSFGGNTGGRDGYTF. In DNA form, the CDR3 reads TGTGCCAGCAGCTCTTTTGGGGGTAATACAGGGGGTCGTGATGGCTACACCTTC.

The chain joins TRBV7-2 to TRBJ1-6, with 8 positions matching TRBD1. The germline V gene encodes CDR1 SGHTA and CDR2 FQGNSA. This CDR3 is built from 19 residues. V lost 4 bases, J lost 1 base, and 12 bases stayed unmatched. CDR3 bases: TGTGCCAGCAGCTCCGCAGGGGGCAGCGGGGGTTCCTATAATTCACCCCTCCACTTT. The encoded protein is CASSSAGGSGGSYNSPLHF.

This clonotype was seen only a few times. The chain joins TRBV7-2 to TRBJ2-5; 8 nucleotides agree with TRBD2. Trimming took 7 bases from V and 2 from J; bases not matched to a gene: 9. The germline CDR1 and CDR2 sequences are SGHTA and FQGNSA. The CDR3 spans 15 residues. The CDR3, as DNA: TGTGCCAGCACCCTCCGGGGCGGGGGGCAAGAGACCCAGTACTTC. Protein sequence: CASTLRGGGQETQYF.

This chain joins TRBV20-1 and TRBJ1-5, with 7 bases lining up with TRBD1. Unmatched junction bases numbered 10, after V lost 5 bases and J lost 0 bases. This CDR3 is 16 amino acids long. The germline V gene has CDR1 DFQATT and CDR2 SNEGSKA (reference sequence). The CDR3 loop is CSALQGGTYSNQPQHF. DNA for the CDR3: TGCAGTGCTCTCCAGGGGGGGACCTATAGCAATCAGCCCCAGCATTTT.

This clonotype was picked up a small number of times. The rearrangement joins TRBV2 to TRBJ2-7, with 13 bases aligning to TRBD2. The CDR3 covers 16 residues. Unmatched junction bases numbered 9, after V lost 8 bases and J lost 2 bases. In germline, CDR1 is SNHLY, CDR2 FYNNEI. The DNA of the CDR3 is TGTGCCAGCCGGGGACTAGCGGGGCGGAGGCCCTACGAGCAGTACTTC. This encodes CASRGLAGRRPYEQYF.

The chain joins TRBV24-1 to TRBJ2-1; 12 bases match TRBD2. Unmatched junction bases numbered 10, after V lost 5 bases and J lost 0 bases. The CDR3 has 19 amino acids. CDR1 KGHDR and CDR2 SFDVKD come from the germline V gene. CDR3 bases: TGTGCCACCAGTGGCCAGGGACTAGCGGGCCGGAGCTCCTACAATGAGCAGTTCTTC. Translation gives CATSGQGLAGRSSYNEQFF.

In this sample, this clonotype turned up many times. The chain uses TRBV5-1 and TRBJ1-2; 7 bases align to TRBD1. This CDR3 is built from 15 residues. The germline V gene encodes CDR1 SGHRS and CDR2 YFSETQ. V was clipped by 0 bases and J by 4 bases; unmatched bases: 6. In nucleotides, the CDR3 is TGCGCCAGCAGCTTGGACCCCGGGACAGCCTATGGCTACACCTTC. The encoded protein is CASSLDPGTAYGYTF.

The chain uses TRBV6-1 and TRBJ2-7, with D maybe TRBD1 (6 bases). Germline V gene lookup returns CDR1 MNHNS and CDR2 SASEGT. Trimming took 4 bases from V and 1 from J, leaving 11 bases between them. There are 14 residues in the CDR3. CDR3 loop: CASSAAGVSYEQYF. The DNA of the CDR3 is TGTGCCAGCAGTGCGGCAGGGGTTTCCTACGAGCAGTACTTC.

The chain recombines TRBV20-1 with TRBJ1-2; 10 bases agree with TRBD1. Losses at the gene ends were 5 bases for V and 4 bases for J; bases not matched to a gene: 4. CDR3 size: 13 residues. Germline CDR1 reads DFQATT; CDR2 reads SNEGSKA (reference sequence). The CDR3 DNA is TGCAGTGCTGGGACAGGGGACCTCTATGGCTACACCTTC. Translating it yields CSAGTGDLYGYTF.

This rearrangement joins TRBV12-5 to TRBJ2-5, with 8 bases matching TRBD1. The V gene's germline CDR1 is LGHNT and CDR2 FRNRAP. This CDR3 comprises 16 residues. V shed 6 bases, J shed 0 bases, and the junction held 9 bases outside the gene matches. The CDR3 is CASGSGGAGYQETQYF. Written as DNA, the CDR3 is TGTGCTAGTGGATCAGGGGGCGCGGGGTACCAAGAGACCCAGTACTTC.

The rearrangement joins TRBV7-4 to TRBJ2-7; the match to TRBD2 covers 11 bases. The CDR3 runs to 21 residues. The germline V gene has CDR1 SGHVT and CDR2 SQSDAQ. Trimming cost V 1 base and J 0 bases; bases outside gene matches: 17. The CDR3 protein is CASSLVEGPSGGSGRSYEQYF. The CDR3 DNA reads as TGTGCCAGCAGCTTAGTAGAAGGGCCTAGCGGGGGGTCCGGACGCTCCTACGAGCAGTACTTC.

The J gene is TRBJ1-5, the V gene TRBV20-1; TRBD1 matches at 9 bases. CDR3 length: 14 amino acids. The germline V gene has CDR1 DFQATT and CDR2 SNEGSKA (reference sequence). V gave up 3 bases and J gave up 5 bases; unmatched junction bases: 5. CDR3 in DNA: TGCAGTGCTAGGGGACAGGGCGGCGATCAGCCCCAGCATTTT. Its translation is CSARGQGGDQPQHF.

This rearrangement joins TRBV20-1 to TRBJ2-3; TRBD2 matches 8 bases. The germline V gene encodes CDR1 DFQATT and CDR2 SNEGSKA (reference sequence). V dropped 1 base and J dropped 1; count of bases not matched to a gene: 1. The CDR3 length is 14 residues. The DNA for the CDR3 is TGCAGTGCTAGAGCGGGGGGGGGCACAGATACGCAGTATTTT. This encodes CSARAGGGTDTQYF.

This clonotype turned up a few times. The rearrangement links TRBV6-5 to TRBJ2-1, with 8 bases that match TRBD2. The germline CDR1 and CDR2 sequences are MNHEY and SVGAGI. J gave up 10 bases and V 2 bases, and 10 bases lay outside the gene matches. The CDR3 covers 15 residues. The CDR3 DNA reads TGTGCCAGCAGTTACGGTGTCGGGGGGGCCGGGGAGCAGTTCTTC. Encoded protein: CASSYGVGGAGEQFF.

There are a few counts of this clonotype. V gene TRBV28 combines with J gene TRBJ2-5, with TRBD1 matching 9 bases. Germline V gene data show CDR1 as MDHEN and CDR2 as SYDVKM. V lost 5 bases to trimming and J lost 4 bases; unmatched junction nucleotides: 11. The CDR3 contains 16 residues. The CDR3 DNA sequence: TGTGCCAGCAGTCTCTCAACAGGGGGCGGCGGAGAGACCCAGTACTTC. The encoded protein is CASSLSTGGGGETQYF.

This rearrangement joins TRBV6-5 to TRBJ2-1; D remains unclear. Germline V CDR1 and CDR2: MNHEY, SVGAGI. The V and J ends lost 0 bases and 0 bases respectively, with 9 bases between them. The CDR3 loop spans 16 amino acids. CDR3 sequence (DNA): TGTGCCAGCAGTTACTCGAGCTTGGGCTCCTACAATGAGCAGTTCTTC. Translation: CASSYSSLGSYNEQFF.

The J gene is TRBJ2-1, the V gene TRBV6-1, with TRBD1 matching 7 bases. The CDR3 has 13 amino acids. Trimming took 6 bases from V and 6 from J; bases not matched to a gene: 5. Germline V CDR1 and CDR2: MNHNS, SASEGT. The CDR3 loop is CASRRGQGNEQFF. In DNA form, the CDR3 reads TGTGCCAGCAGGAGGGGGCAAGGCAATGAGCAGTTCTTC.

This clonotype was counted a few times. The V gene is TRBV6-5, the J gene TRBJ2-3; TRBD2 agrees at 11 bases. In germline, CDR1 is MNHEY, CDR2 SVGAGI. The CDR3 totals 14 residues. The trim removed 5 bases at V and 4 bases at J, leaving 2 bases unmatched. CDR3 sequence: CASSQLAGADTQYF. The CDR3 DNA reads as TGTGCCAGCAGTCAACTAGCGGGGGCAGATACGCAGTATTTT.

This sequence joins TRBV12-3 or TRBV12-4 and TRBJ1-2; TRBD1 agrees at 7 bases. J was trimmed by 0 bases and V by 8 bases; bases with no gene match: 9. The CDR3 covers 15 residues. The CDR3 region is CASGPRGEANYGYTF. The CDR3 coding sequence is TGTGCCAGCGGACCCAGGGGGGAAGCTAACTATGGCTACACCTTC.

The chain couples TRBV4-3 to TRBJ2-5, with 12 bases that match TRBD1. Germline V gene sequence: CDR1 LGHNA, CDR2 YSLEER. V gave up 0 bases and J gave up 11 bases; unmatched junction bases: 7. The CDR3 contains 15 residues. CDR3 coding DNA: TGCGCCAGCAGCCAAGATTGGGACAGGGGGCTGGAGCAGTACTTC. Its translation is CASSQDWDRGLEQYF.

The chain uses TRBV7-8 and TRBJ2-3; D gene uncertain. The CDR3 is made up of 17 amino acids. In germline, CDR1 is SGHVS, CDR2 FQNEAQ. The germline V and J ends were trimmed by 3 bases and 0 bases, with 16 bases remaining between them. The CDR3 DNA sequence: TGTGCCAGCAGCTTCCGGTTCGATCTGCGCAGCACAGATACGCAGTATTTT. Protein product: CASSFRFDLRSTDTQYF. Complete variable domain (other parts from reference TRBV7-8 and TRBJ2-3): GAGVSQSPRYKVAKRGQDVALRCDPISGHVSLFWYQQALGQGPEFLTYFQNEAQLDKSGLPSDRFFAERPEGSVSTLKIQRTQQEDSAVYLCASSFRFDLRSTDTQYFGPGTRLTVL.

The chain has TRBV4-2 and TRBJ2-3; D possibly matches TRBD1 or TRBD2 (5 bases each). Trimming removed 0 bases from V and 3 bases from J, with 13 bases in between. The CDR3 runs 16 residues. The germline gives CDR1 LGHNA, CDR2 YNFKEQ. CDR3 sequence reads: CASSQDFPGRTDTQYF. Here the CDR3 DNA reads TGTGCCAGCAGCCAAGATTTCCCGGGGCGGACAGATACGCAGTATTTT.